This T cell receptor beta chain was retrieved from a study of spatial heterogeneity in lung cancer. The CDR3 is 14 amino acids. CDR1 and CDR2 (germline): ENHRY, SYGVKD. The germline V and J ends were trimmed by 6 bases and 2 bases, with 10 bases remaining between them. Notes on the study in general: For expanded intratumoral alpha and beta TCRs, counts tracked tumor mutation counts.

A remark on this clonotype: The antigen remains undetermined.

In TCRdb, the 5' RACE reads were re-called with MiXCR into one record per CDR3 protein. The sample has several thousand distinct CDR3 sequences; around 9.9% are singletons. Time point specified: sample taken at primary tumor resection. This chain links TRBV10-3 with TRBJ2-2; the D call may be TRBD1 or TRBD2 (5 bases each). The sequence was collected from a male donor with early-stage non-small cell lung cancer. The sample consisted of lung tumor tissue, taken at surgery. Here the CDR3 DNA reads TGTGCCATCAGGGGGGACGGTAACACCGGGGAGCTGTTTTTT. It translates to CAIRGDGNTGELFF.